A selection of T cell receptor beta chains follows, all from one sample in a study of T cells in Graves' hyperthyroidism and ophthalmopathy. TCRdb re-analysed the multiplex PCR reads in MiXCR, keeping a single row per CDR3 protein. The sample includes about 480,000 distinct CDR3 sequences, approximately 15% of them seen just once. The sample consisted of blood. The origin of the receptors is a woman under 30 with Graves' hyperthyroidism. Both conserved end residues are part of each CDR3. The D gene is left open where the match is weak. Size tells how often a clone was seen (once, few, many) or the class of an expanded clone, and some rows leave it out.

V	J	D	size	CDR3	DNA
TRBV7-3	TRBJ2-1	-	many	CASSSRDAKSYNEQFF	TGTGCCAGCAGCTCGCGGGACGCCAAATCCTACAATGAGCAGTTCTTC
TRBV29-1	TRBJ2-7	TRBD2	many	CSVIGRTSGKFFWDEQYF	TGCAGCGTTATTGGGAGGACTAGCGGCAAATTCTTCTGGGACGAGCAGTACTTC
TRBV6-1	TRBJ2-5	TRBD2	many	CASSPGGSGGETQYF	TGTGCCAGCAGCCCCGGCGGGAGCGGGGGAGAGACCCAGTACTTC
TRBV10-3	TRBJ1-1	TRBD1	many	CAISTNTGGSTEAFF	TGTGCCATCAGTACAAACACAGGGGGAAGCACTGAAGCTTTCTTT
TRBV14	TRBJ2-1	-	many	CASSQGAGRVGNEQFF	TGTGCCAGCAGCCAAGGGGCCGGGAGAGTCGGCAATGAGCAGTTCTTC
TRBV6-1	TRBJ1-4	-	many	CASSYYGQSNEKLFF	TGTGCCAGCAGTTATTACGGACAGTCTAATGAAAAACTGTTTTTT
TRBV14	TRBJ2-7	-	few	CASSLIGTLYEQYF	TGTGCCAGCAGCCTAATCGGGACCCTCTACGAGCAGTACTTC
TRBV6-6	TRBJ2-7	TRBD2	many	CASSYAVAGGSYEQYF	TGTGCCAGCAGTTACGCAGTAGCGGGAGGATCATACGAGCAGTACTTC
TRBV12-3/TRBV12-4	TRBJ2-7	-	-	CASSFMLKSYEQYF	TGTGCCAGCAGTTTTATGTTGAAGTCCTACGAGCAGTACTTC
TRBV6-2/TRBV6-3	TRBJ2-7	-	few	CASRGPRSREQYF	TGTGCCAGCAGGGGTCCCCGGTCTCGTGAGCAGTACTTC
TRBV12-3/TRBV12-4	TRBJ2-4	TRBD2	many	CASSPGTSGIRQYF	TGTGCCAGCAGCCCCGGGACTAGCGGGATACGTCAATACTTC
TRBV15	TRBJ2-2	TRBD2	many	CATSRGGGSTGELFF	TGTGCCACCAGCAGAGGGGGAGGGAGCACCGGGGAGCTGTTTTTT
TRBV7-2	TRBJ2-5	-	many	CASNLGVDGGETQYF	TGTGCCAGCAACTTAGGGGTAGACGGGGGAGAGACCCAGTACTTC
TRBV5-1	TRBJ2-1	-	-	CASSFPDGEQFF	TGCGCCAGCAGCTTCCCTGACGGTGAGCAGTTCTTC
TRBV24-1	TRBJ2-1	-	-	CATSDPTGNNEQFF	TGTGCCACCAGTGACCCGACCGGGAACAATGAGCAGTTCTTC
TRBV3-1	TRBJ1-2	-	many	CASSQGGPYGYTF	TGTGCCAGCAGCCAAGGGGGTCCCTATGGCTACACCTTC
TRBV7-9	TRBJ1-1	TRBD1	many	CASRKTGGTEAFF	TGTGCCAGCAGAAAAACAGGGGGCACTGAAGCTTTCTTT
TRBV5-8	TRBJ1-2	-	few	CASLAWEGDYGYTF	TGTGCCAGCTTGGCCTGGGAGGGCGACTATGGCTACACCTTC
TRBV7-9	TRBJ2-1	-	many	CASSLALAAYNEQFF	TGTGCCAGCAGCTTAGCCTTAGCGGCCTACAATGAGCAGTTCTTC
TRBV12-3/TRBV12-4	TRBJ2-3	TRBD2	many	CASSLLAGGDTQYF	TGTGCCAGCAGCTTACTAGCGGGCGGAGATACGCAGTATTTT
TRBV7-3	TRBJ1-1	TRBD1	many	CASSPRQGSAFF	TGTGCCAGCAGCCCCCGACAGGGATCGGCTTTCTTT
TRBV24-1	TRBJ2-2	-	-	CATSDFRSRGGAGELFF	TGTGCCACCAGTGATTTCCGCAGCAGGGGAGGGGCCGGGGAGCTGTTTTTT
TRBV12-3/TRBV12-4	TRBJ1-2	-	many	CASSSGNTVGYGYTF	TGTGCCAGCAGCTCGGGGAATACTGTGGGCTATGGCTACACCTTC
TRBV7-3	TRBJ2-6	-	many	CASSYNGGANVLTF	TGTGCCAGCAGCTATAATGGTGGGGCCAACGTCCTGACTTTC
TRBV11-3	TRBJ2-5	-	many	CASSFTLGGGETQYF	TGTGCCAGCAGCTTTACTCTGGGAGGGGGGGAGACCCAGTACTTC
TRBV11-2	TRBJ2-1	TRBD2	many	CASSLEKYLAGGNEQFF	TGTGCCAGCAGCTTAGAAAAGTACCTAGCGGGGGGTAATGAGCAGTTCTTC
TRBV27	TRBJ2-1	-	many	CASGPERTYNEQFF	TGTGCCAGCGGGCCGGAGCGGACCTACAATGAGCAGTTCTTC
TRBV27	TRBJ1-1	-	many	CASTPISPTYMNTEAFF	TGTGCCAGCACCCCGATAAGTCCCACGTATATGAACACTGAAGCTTTCTTT
TRBV2	TRBJ1-5	-	few	CASSDSGGNQPQHF	TGTGCCAGCAGTGACTCGGGGGGCAATCAGCCCCAGCATTTT
TRBV3-1	TRBJ1-5	TRBD1	many	CASSRDRVPQPQHF	TGTGCCAGCAGCCGAGACAGGGTTCCTCAGCCCCAGCATTTT
TRBV11-2	TRBJ1-3	-	many	CASSRGLQGGAIGNTIYF	TGTGCCAGCAGCCGCGGCCTCCAGGGCGGGGCGATAGGAAACACCATATATTTT
TRBV4-1	TRBJ2-1	-	few	CASSRGLLGEQFF	TGCGCCAGCAGCCGTGGACTTCTTGGGGAGCAGTTCTTC